The 9 T cell receptor beta chains reported below all come from one sample, sequenced in a study of T cell responses to AZD1222 COVID-19 vaccine. Profiling relied on immunoSEQ multiplex PCR, and the TCRdb table lists in-frame clones only, not all of them. This sample carries under 200,000 clones, 92% of them seen once, and the ten largest clones take around 1.5%. Material: peripheral blood, obtained on day 0 of AZD1222 vaccination. The receptor set was obtained from an adult in good health.

The chain recombines TRBV19 with TRBJ1-4, with D possibly TRBD1 on 5 matching bases. Trimming took off 4 bases at V and 3 bases at J, with 12 bases between the two ends. Germline V gene lookup returns CDR1 LNHDA and CDR2 SQIVND (reference sequence). The CDR3 runs 15 residues. CDR3 sequence reads: CASSTPKGSNEKLFF. CDR3 DNA: TGTGCCAGTAGTACCCCCAAGGGGTCTAATGAAAAACTGTTTTTT.

The chain links TRBV6-5 to TRBJ1-4; D call uncertain. The V and J ends lost 6 bases and 0 bases respectively, with 8 bases between them. Germline CDR1 is MNHEY and CDR2 is SVGAGI. CDR3 size: 14 residues. The CDR3 DNA is TGTGCCAGCAGGAGCTATGCAACTAATGAAAAACTGTTTTTT. Protein sequence: CASRSYATNEKLFF.

J is TRBJ2-7 and V is TRBV13; D is uncertain. This CDR3 comprises 13 residues. Per germline, CDR1 PRHDT and CDR2 FYEKMQ (reference sequence). Trimming took 5 bases from V and 7 from J, leaving 15 bases between them. The CDR3 bases are TGTGCCAGCAGCACCCAACAGAGTGGGGAGCAGTACTTC. Amino acid sequence: CASSTQQSGEQYF.

The chain recombines TRBV3-1 (or the pseudogene TRBV3-2) with TRBJ2-1, with 9 bases fitting TRBD2. This CDR3 is built from 15 residues. With 7 bases clipped from V and 2 bases from J, the junction kept 6 bases outside the gene matches. The germline CDR1 and CDR2 sequences are LGHDT and YNNKEL (reference sequence). In DNA, the CDR3 is TGTGCCAGCACCAAGGTAGCGGGAGCCTACAATGAGCAGTTCTTC. Protein: CASTKVAGAYNEQFF.

The chain is built from TRBV6-5 and TRBJ1-2, with a tentative D call TRBD1 (6 bases). The CDR3 consists of 15 residues. Trimming left V 5 bases short and J 0 bases short, with 13 bases between. Germline V gene data show CDR1 as MNHEY and CDR2 as SVGAGI. CDR3 bases: TGTGCCAGCAGTCCAGACAGGAGAGCTAACTATGGCTACACCTTC. The encoded protein is CASSPDRRANYGYTF.

J is TRBJ1-1 and V is TRBV7-9, with D maybe TRBD1 (5 bases). Per germline, CDR1 SEHNR and CDR2 FQNEAQ (reference sequence). Trimming stripped 5 bases from V and 5 bases from J, with 12 bases between. The CDR3 is made up of 13 amino acids. CDR3 DNA: TGTGCCAGCAGCGTGGGACCGATGACTGAAGCTTTCTTT. Protein sequence: CASSVGPMTEAFF.

The chain carries TRBV5-8 and TRBJ2-3, with D possibly matching TRBD2 (7 bases). This CDR3 has 16 amino acids. Germline CDR1 and CDR2: SGHTS and YDEGEE. Trimming took off 0 bases at V and 0 bases at J, with 11 bases between the two ends. In DNA, the CDR3 is TGTGCCAGCAGCTTGGGGGCGGGGGCTAGCACAGATACGCAGTATTTT. This gives the protein CASSLGAGASTDTQYF. Based on the CDR3 plus reference TRBV5-8 and TRBJ2-3, the full variable domain is EAGVTQSPTHLIKTRGQQATLRCSPISGHTSVYWYQQALGLGLQFLLWYDEGEERNRGNFPPRFSGRQFPNYSSELNVNALELEDSALYLCASSLGAGASTDTQYFGPGTRLTVL.

This clone was seen just once. The chain carries TRBV18 and TRBJ2-5, with 10 bases lining up with TRBD2. J lost 2 bases, V lost 1 base, and 7 bases had no gene match. This CDR3 is built from 17 residues. CDR1 KGHSH and CDR2 LQKENI come from the germline V gene. The CDR3 DNA follows: TGTGCCAGCTCACCACTGAGGACTAGCGGATTACAAGAGACCCAGTACTTC. Translated: CASSPLRTSGLQETQYF.

The CDR3 is CASSLEGQGTKNYGYTF. The CDR3 DNA reads TGTGCCAGCAGCTTAGAGGGACAGGGGACCAAAAACTATGGCTACACCTTC. The V call is TRBV7-9, the J call TRBJ1-2; 10 bases match TRBD1. This CDR3 comprises 17 residues. Germline lookup yields CDR1 SEHNR and CDR2 FQNEAQ (reference sequence). The V segment lost 1 base and the J segment 2 bases; nucleotides outside the gene matches: 7.